Shown below are 12 T cell receptor beta chains from a single sample sequenced in a study of cytomegalovirus exposure and HLA in healthy donors. It was with 60 Vbeta and 13 Jbeta primers that the PCR ran. Profiling relied on immunoSEQ multiplex PCR, and the TCRdb table lists in-frame clones only, not all of them. The sample includes 100,000 to 150,000 clones, over 60% seen only once; the top ten take around 2.1%. Specimen: PBMCs. These receptors were taken from a man aged 50 to 60 in good health and CMV-seronegative.

CDR3 sequence (DNA): TGTGCCAGCGAGGTAGGGGGCCGTGGAGAGACCCAGTACTTC. Protein sequence: CASEVGGRGETQYF. The gene calls are TRBV2 and TRBJ2-5; TRBD1 agrees at 7 bases. The V and J ends lost 8 bases and 4 bases, in that order; junction bases with no gene match: 10. CDR1 SNHLY and CDR2 FYNNEI come from the germline V gene. The CDR3 length is 14 residues.

The J gene is TRBJ1-2, the V gene TRBV5-4; 7 positions agree with TRBD1. With 3 bases clipped from V and 3 bases from J, the junction kept 2 bases outside the gene matches. CDR1 is SGHNT and CDR2 is YYREEE in the germline V gene (reference sequence). This CDR3 spans 13 amino acids. CDR3 in DNA: TGTGCCAGCAGCTCTCAGGGGGACTATGGCTACACCTTC. It is translated as CASSSQGDYGYTF. Variable domain in full (rest from reference TRBV5-4 and TRBJ1-2): ETGVTQSPTHLIKTRGQQVTLRCSSQSGHNTVSWYQQALGQGPQFIFQYYREEENGRGNFPPRFSGLQFPNYSSELNVNALELDDSALYLCASSSQGDYGYTFGSGTRLTVV.

V is TRBV11-2 and J is TRBJ2-1; 8 bases are a match to TRBD1. CDR1 and CDR2 (germline): SGHAT, FQNNGV. CDR3 size: 14 residues. V trimming: 5 bases; J trimming: 6 bases; junction bases outside the gene matches: 6. CDR3 DNA sequence: TGTGCCAGCAGCCGGACAGGGTCTATCAATGAGCAGTTCTTC. Its translation: CASSRTGSINEQFF.

The V call is TRBV6-1, the J call TRBJ1-6; TRBD1 aligns across 10 bases. The germline V gene has CDR1 MNHNS and CDR2 SASEGT. With 2 bases clipped from V and 13 bases from J, the junction kept 17 bases outside the gene matches. This CDR3 is built from 18 residues. The CDR3, as DNA: TGTGCCAGCAGTGAACCGTCCGGGACAGGGGTTAGAGGGGAGCCCCTCCACTTT. This encodes CASSEPSGTGVRGEPLHF.

This clone was counted a few times. V and J are TRBV2 and TRBJ1-2; 11 bases are a match to TRBD1. The CDR3 consists of 15 residues. With 4 bases clipped from V and 6 bases from J, the junction kept 7 bases outside the gene matches. Per germline, CDR1 SNHLY and CDR2 FYNNEI. The CDR3 loop reads CASSAGTGGPDGYTF. The CDR3 nucleotides are TGTGCCAGCAGTGCCGGGACAGGGGGTCCGGATGGCTACACCTTC.

The chain uses TRBV5-1 and TRBJ2-5; a weak D match, TRBD1 (6 bases). The CDR3 loop spans 14 amino acids. Between the trimmed V and J ends, which lost 3 bases and 1 base, there was a span of 10 bases. Germline V gene data show CDR1 as SGHRS and CDR2 as YFSETQ. This CDR3 is CASSSGQPQETQYF. CDR3 in DNA: TGCGCCAGCAGCTCAGGACAGCCCCAAGAGACCCAGTACTTC.

V is TRBV30 and J is TRBJ1-1, with 7 bases aligning to TRBD1. J was trimmed by 0 bases and V by 2 bases; bases with no gene match: 6. The CDR3 loop spans 15 amino acids. CDR1 is GTSNPN and CDR2 is SVGIG in the germline V gene (reference sequence). Here the CDR3 reads CAWSFPGQMNTEAFF. The CDR3 DNA is TGTGCCTGGAGTTTCCCGGGACAGATGAACACTGAAGCTTTCTTT.

This chain joins TRBV28 and TRBJ1-1; 8 positions agree with TRBD1. Trimming took 2 bases from V and 7 from J; bases not matched to a gene: 6. CDR1 is MDHEN and CDR2 is SYDVKM in the germline V gene. The CDR3 is made up of 14 amino acids. The DNA of the CDR3 is TGTGCCAGCAGTTTACCAGGGGGCAGGGGTGAAGCTTTCTTT. This sequence encodes CASSLPGGRGEAFF. The full variable domain, completed using reference TRBV28 and TRBJ1-1, is DVKVTQSSRYLVKRTGEKVFLECVQDMDHENMFWYRQDPGLGLRLIYFSYDVKMKEKGDIPEGYSVSREKKERFSLILESASTNQTSMYLCASSLPGGRGEAFFGQGTRLTVV.

This clone appeared once. The chain combines TRBV9 with TRBJ1-3; no clear D gene. The CDR3 runs to 12 residues. Trimming took 3 bases from V and 4 from J, leaving 5 bases between them. Per germline, CDR1 SGDLS and CDR2 YYNGEE. The DNA of the CDR3 is TGTGCCAGCAGCGCACAGGGAAACACCATATATTTT. Its protein product is CASSAQGNTIYF.

J is TRBJ1-2 and V is TRBV29-1; 8 positions agree with TRBD1. Germline assignment: CDR1 SQVTM and CDR2 ANQGSEA. V shed 6 bases and J 0 bases; nucleotides not matched to a gene: 3. This CDR3 spans 13 amino acids. CDR3 nucleotide sequence: TGCAGCGTCCCGGGACAGGCTAACTATGGCTACACCTTC. It yields the protein CSVPGQANYGYTF. The variable domain in full, with the rest retrieved from reference TRBV29-1 and TRBJ1-2, is SAVISQKPSRDICQRGTSLTIQCQVDSQVTMMFWYRQQPGQSLTLIATANQGSEATYESGFVIDKFPISRPNLTFSTLTVSNMSPEDSSIYLCSVPGQANYGYTFGSGTRLTVV.

The genes are TRBV7-9 and TRBJ1-2, with TRBD1 matching over 7 bases. The germline CDR1 and CDR2 sequences are SEHNR and FQNEAQ (reference sequence). The ends lost 3 bases at V and 6 bases at J; junction bases unmatched: 4. The length of the CDR3 is 13 residues. The DNA for the CDR3 is TGTGCCAGCAGCTTCCAGACAGGGAATGGCTACACCTTC. Its protein is CASSFQTGNGYTF.

Worth noting for this clone: Distinct nucleotide sequences in the sample also encode this CDR3. This chain links TRBV11-2 with TRBJ2-7; TRBD2 matches 8 bases. The CDR3 covers 15 residues. V lost 0 bases and J lost 2; bases outside the gene matches: 3. CDR1 and CDR2 (germline): SGHAT, FQNNGV. As DNA, the CDR3 is TGTGCCAGCAGCTTAGAGGGACTAGGTGCCTACGAGCAGTACGTC. As protein: CASSLEGLGAYEQYV.